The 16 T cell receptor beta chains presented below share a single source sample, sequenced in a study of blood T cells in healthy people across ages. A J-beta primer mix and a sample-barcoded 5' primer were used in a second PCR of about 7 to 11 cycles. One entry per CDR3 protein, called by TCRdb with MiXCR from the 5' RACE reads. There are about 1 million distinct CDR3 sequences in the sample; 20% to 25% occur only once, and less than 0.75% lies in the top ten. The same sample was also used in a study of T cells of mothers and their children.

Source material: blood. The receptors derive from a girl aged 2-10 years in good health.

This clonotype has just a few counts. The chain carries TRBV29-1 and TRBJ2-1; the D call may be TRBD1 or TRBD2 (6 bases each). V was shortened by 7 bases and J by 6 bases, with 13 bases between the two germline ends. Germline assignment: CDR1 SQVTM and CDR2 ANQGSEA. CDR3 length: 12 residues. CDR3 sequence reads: CSGKQGGNEQFF. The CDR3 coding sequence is TGCAGCGGAAAACAGGGAGGCAATGAGCAGTTCTTC.

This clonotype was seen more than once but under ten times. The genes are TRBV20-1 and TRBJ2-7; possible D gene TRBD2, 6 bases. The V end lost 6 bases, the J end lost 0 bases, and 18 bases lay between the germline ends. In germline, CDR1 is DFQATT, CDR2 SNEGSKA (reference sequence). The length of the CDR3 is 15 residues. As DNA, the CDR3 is TGCAGTGCGGAGCTAGTGGGGAGGAGCTCCTACGAGCAGTACTTC. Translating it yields CSAELVGRSSYEQYF.

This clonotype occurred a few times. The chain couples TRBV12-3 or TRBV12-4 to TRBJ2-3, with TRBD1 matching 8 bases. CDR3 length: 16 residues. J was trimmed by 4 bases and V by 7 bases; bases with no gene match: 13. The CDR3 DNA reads TGTGCCAGCACTCACCCAGGACAGGGTAGCGCAGATACGCAGTATTTT. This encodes CASTHPGQGSADTQYF.

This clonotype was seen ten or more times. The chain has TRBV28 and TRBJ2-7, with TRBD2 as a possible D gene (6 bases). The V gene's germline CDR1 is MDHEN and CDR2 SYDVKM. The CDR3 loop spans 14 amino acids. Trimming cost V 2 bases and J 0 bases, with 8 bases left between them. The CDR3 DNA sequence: TGTGCCAGCAGTTTAGGGGACTTCTCCTACGAGCAGTACTTC. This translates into CASSLGDFSYEQYF.

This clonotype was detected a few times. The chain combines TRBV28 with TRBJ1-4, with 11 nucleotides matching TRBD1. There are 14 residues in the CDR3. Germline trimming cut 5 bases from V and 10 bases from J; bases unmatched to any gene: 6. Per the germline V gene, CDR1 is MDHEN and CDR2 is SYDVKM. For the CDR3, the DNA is TGTGCCAGCAGTCGGACAGGGGGCGTATTAAAACTGTTTTTT. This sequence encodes CASSRTGGVLKLFF.

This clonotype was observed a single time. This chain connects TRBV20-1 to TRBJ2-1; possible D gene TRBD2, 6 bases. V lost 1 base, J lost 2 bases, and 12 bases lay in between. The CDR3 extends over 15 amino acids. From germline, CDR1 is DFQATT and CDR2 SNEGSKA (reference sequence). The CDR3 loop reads CSARVRGTPYNEQFF. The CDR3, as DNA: TGCAGTGCTAGAGTTCGCGGGACTCCCTACAATGAGCAGTTCTTC.

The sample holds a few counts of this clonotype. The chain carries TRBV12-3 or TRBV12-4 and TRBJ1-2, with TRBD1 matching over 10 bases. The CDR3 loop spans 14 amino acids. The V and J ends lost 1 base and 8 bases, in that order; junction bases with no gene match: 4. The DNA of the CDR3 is TGTGCCAGCAGTTTAGAGGGACAGGGGAGAGGCTACACCTTC. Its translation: CASSLEGQGRGYTF.

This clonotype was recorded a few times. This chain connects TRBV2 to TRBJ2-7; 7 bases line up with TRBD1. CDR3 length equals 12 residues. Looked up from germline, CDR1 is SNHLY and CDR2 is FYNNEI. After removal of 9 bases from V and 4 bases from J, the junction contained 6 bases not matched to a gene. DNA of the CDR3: TGTGCCAGTCTGACAGGGTATTACGAGCAGTACTTC. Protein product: CASLTGYYEQYF.

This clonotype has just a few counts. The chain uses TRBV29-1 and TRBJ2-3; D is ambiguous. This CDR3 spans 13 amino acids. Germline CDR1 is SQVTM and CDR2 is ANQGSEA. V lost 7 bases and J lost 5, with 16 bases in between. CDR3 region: CSAGRTSEDTQYF. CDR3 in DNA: TGCAGCGCAGGACGGACGAGCGAAGATACGCAGTATTTT.

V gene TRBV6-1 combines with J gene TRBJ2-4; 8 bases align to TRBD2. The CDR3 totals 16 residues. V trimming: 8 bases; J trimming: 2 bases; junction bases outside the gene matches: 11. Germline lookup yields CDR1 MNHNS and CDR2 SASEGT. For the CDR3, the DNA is TGTGCCAGCTCGGGGGGGGATTTTTCGTCCAAAAACATTCAGTACTTC. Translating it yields CASSGGDFSSKNIQYF.

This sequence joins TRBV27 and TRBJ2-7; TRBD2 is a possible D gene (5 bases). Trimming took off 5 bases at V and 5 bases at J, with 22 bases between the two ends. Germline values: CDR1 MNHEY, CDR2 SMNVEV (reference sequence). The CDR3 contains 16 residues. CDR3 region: CASSLPGSYLVDEQYF. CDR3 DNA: TGTGCCAGCAGTCTACCGGGGTCATACCTAGTAGACGAGCAGTACTTC.

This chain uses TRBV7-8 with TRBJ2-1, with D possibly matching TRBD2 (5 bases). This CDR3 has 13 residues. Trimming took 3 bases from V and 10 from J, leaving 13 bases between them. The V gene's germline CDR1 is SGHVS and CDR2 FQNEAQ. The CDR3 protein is CASSFATEGEQFF. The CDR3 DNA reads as TGTGCCAGCAGCTTTGCTACCGAGGGCGAGCAGTTCTTC.

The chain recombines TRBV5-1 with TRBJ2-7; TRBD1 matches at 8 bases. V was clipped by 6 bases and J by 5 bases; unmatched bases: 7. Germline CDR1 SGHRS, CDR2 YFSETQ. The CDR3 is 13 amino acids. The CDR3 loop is CASTPDREDEQYF. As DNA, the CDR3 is TGCGCCAGCACGCCGGACAGGGAGGACGAGCAGTACTTC.

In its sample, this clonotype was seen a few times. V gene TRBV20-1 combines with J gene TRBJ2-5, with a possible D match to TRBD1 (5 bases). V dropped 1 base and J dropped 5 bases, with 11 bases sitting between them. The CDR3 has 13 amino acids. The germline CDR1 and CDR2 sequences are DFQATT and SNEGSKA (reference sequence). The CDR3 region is CSARVVGLETQYF. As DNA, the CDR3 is TGCAGTGCTAGAGTGGTGGGGCTTGAGACCCAGTACTTC.

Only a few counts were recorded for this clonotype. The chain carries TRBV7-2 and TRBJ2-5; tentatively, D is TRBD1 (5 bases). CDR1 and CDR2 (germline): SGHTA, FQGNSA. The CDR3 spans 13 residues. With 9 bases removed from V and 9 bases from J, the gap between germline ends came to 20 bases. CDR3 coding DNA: TGTGCCAGTAGCCCGGACAAATTCTTGGCCCAGTACTTC. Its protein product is CASSPDKFLAQYF.

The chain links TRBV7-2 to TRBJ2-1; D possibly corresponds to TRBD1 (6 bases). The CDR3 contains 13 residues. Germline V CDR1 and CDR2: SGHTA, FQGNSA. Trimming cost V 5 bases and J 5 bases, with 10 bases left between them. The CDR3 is CASSVTGNNEQFF. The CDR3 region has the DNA TGTGCCAGCAGCGTCACAGGGAACAATGAGCAGTTCTTC.